A single sample gave rise to the 27 T cell receptor beta chains below, sequenced in a study of spatial heterogeneity in lung cancer. Findings and limits, study-wide: Higher tumor mutation counts went along with higher counts of expanded intratumoral alpha and beta TCRs.

Time point reported: sample taken at primary tumor resection. TCRdb reprocessed the 5' RACE reads via MiXCR and lists one record per CDR3 protein. This table holds about 10,000 distinct CDR3 sequences, 12% found once. These receptors lack a known antigen. The sequencing here drew on lung tumor tissue, taken at surgery. These receptors were taken from a female donor with early-stage non-small cell lung cancer.

This clonotype was observed many times. J is TRBJ2-3 and V is TRBV3-1; D is undetermined. This CDR3 is built from 12 residues. Germline CDR1 reads LGHDT; CDR2 reads YNNKEL (reference sequence). The V gene lost 1 base and the J gene lost 5 bases, with 4 bases spanning the gap. CDR3 in amino acids: CASSQVLDTQYF. The CDR3 coding sequence is TGTGCCAGCAGCCAAGTTTTAGATACGCAGTATTTT.

This chain joins TRBV25-1 and TRBJ2-4, with a tentative D call TRBD1 (5 bases). The CDR3 loop spans 13 amino acids. Trimming removed 3 bases at V and 6 bases at J, with 9 bases between. The V gene's germline CDR1 is MGHDK and CDR2 SYGVNS. CDR3 sequence: CASSDRVLNIQYF. The DNA of the CDR3 is TGTGCCAGCAGTGACAGGGTGCTAAACATTCAGTACTTC.

In its sample, this clonotype was seen many times. This rearrangement joins TRBV7-2 to TRBJ2-1; D is perhaps TRBD2 (6 bases). Germline assignment: CDR1 SGHTA and CDR2 FQGNSA. The CDR3 sequence is 15 residues long. Trimming pared 0 bases from V and 0 bases from J, leaving 6 bases between. CDR3 in DNA: TGTGCCAGCAGCTTAGCGGGACTCTCCTACAATGAGCAGTTCTTC. This sequence encodes CASSLAGLSYNEQFF.

The chain couples TRBV24-1 to TRBJ2-5, with D perhaps TRBD1 (6 bases). CDR3 length: 17 residues. Germline V gene data show CDR1 as KGHDR and CDR2 as SFDVKD. V was clipped by 2 bases and J by 2 bases, with 17 bases between them. The CDR3 coding sequence is TGTGCCACCAGTGATTCCACCGGGACAACGCCTCAAGAGACCCAGTACTTC. The encoded protein is CATSDSTGTTPQETQYF.

The chain carries TRBV6-2 or TRBV6-3 and TRBJ2-5; 10 nucleotides agree with TRBD2. With 0 bases clipped from V and 5 bases from J, the junction kept 21 bases outside the gene matches. The V gene's germline CDR1 is MNHEY and CDR2 SVGEGT. The CDR3 has 21 amino acids. As DNA, the CDR3 is TGTGCCAGCAGTTACTCGCTCCCGTCTAGCGGGAGTTTGCGAGGAGGCGAGACCCAGTACTTC. As protein: CASSYSLPSSGSLRGGETQYF.

This clonotype was found many times. The chain uses TRBV4-1 and TRBJ1-2, with D perhaps TRBD1 (5 bases). CDR1 is MGHRA, CDR2 YSYEKL, per germline. V was cut by 0 bases and J by 4 bases, with 18 bases left in between. The CDR3 covers 17 residues. The CDR3, as DNA: TGCGCCAGCAGCCAAGAGACAGACACACTAACCAGCTATGGCTACACCTTC. Translating it yields CASSQETDTLTSYGYTF.

This clonotype showed up many times. The chain links TRBV2 to TRBJ2-2; D unclear. Germline lookup yields CDR1 SNHLY and CDR2 FYNNEI. This CDR3 is built from 12 residues. Trimming pared 4 bases from V and 7 bases from J, leaving 7 bases between. The DNA of the CDR3 is TGTGCCAGCAGTGGATCGGGCGGGGAGCTGTTTTTT. This translates into CASSGSGGELFF.

By share, this clonotype counts as medium-sized. The rearrangement links TRBV7-9 to TRBJ2-7, with 9 positions matching TRBD1. CDR1 is SEHNR and CDR2 is FQNEAQ in the germline V gene (reference sequence). V was clipped by 3 bases and J by 3 bases; unmatched bases: 3. CDR3 size: 14 residues. CDR3: CASSLGQGDYEQYF. The CDR3 bases are TGTGCCAGCAGCTTGGGACAGGGTGACTACGAGCAGTACTTC. Using reference TRBV7-9 and TRBJ2-7 for the parts outside the CDR3, the full variable domain is DTGVSQNPRHKITKRGQNVTFRCDPISEHNRLYWYRQTLGQGPEFLTYFQNEAQLEKSRLLSDRFSAERPKGSFSTLEIQRTEQGDSAMYLCASSLGQGDYEQYFGPGTRLTVT.

The chain is built from TRBV9 and TRBJ1-2; D is perhaps TRBD1 (5 bases). Germline V gives CDR1 SGDLS, CDR2 YYNGEE. The CDR3 covers 15 residues. V was shortened by 0 bases and J by 4 bases, with 13 bases between the two germline ends. The DNA for the CDR3 is TGTGCCAGCAGCGTAGGTTCGGACACGAGCTATGGCTACACCTTC. Protein product: CASSVGSDTSYGYTF.

This clonotype was seen repeatedly, ten times or more. The V call is TRBV7-2, the J call TRBJ2-4; TRBD1 matches at 9 bases. CDR3 length: 14 residues. Germline V gives CDR1 SGHTA, CDR2 FQGNSA. The V and J ends lost 6 bases and 8 bases, in that order; junction bases with no gene match: 8. The CDR3 DNA reads TGTGCCAGCAGTCCCGGGACAGGGTGGGACATTCAGTACTTC. This codes for CASSPGTGWDIQYF.

This clonotype occurred many times. This rearrangement joins TRBV7-2 to TRBJ1-5; no firm D call. Germline V gene lookup returns CDR1 SGHTA and CDR2 FQGNSA. Deletions cut 2 bases from V and 0 bases from J, with 8 bases between. The CDR3 is 15 residues long. The CDR3 coding sequence is TGTGCCAGCAGCTTAACGCGGAATAGCAATCAGCCCCAGCATTTT. Translated, it gives CASSLTRNSNQPQHF. The full variable domain, its missing parts supplied by reference TRBV7-2 and TRBJ1-5, is GAGVSQSPSNKVTEKGKDVELRCDPISGHTALYWYRQSLGQGLEFLIYFQGNSAPDKSGLPSDRFSAERTGGSVSTLTIQRTQQEDSAVYLCASSLTRNSNQPQHFGDGTRLSIL.

The rearrangement uses TRBV7-9 and TRBJ2-7; D gene uncertain. Germline V gene lookup returns CDR1 SEHNR and CDR2 FQNEAQ (reference sequence). Trimming stripped 2 bases from V and 6 bases from J, with 11 bases between. The CDR3 extends over 13 amino acids. CDR3: CASSLSGPSEQYF. The CDR3 nucleotides are TGTGCCAGCAGCTTATCCGGCCCCTCCGAGCAGTACTTC.

This clonotype was observed at least ten times. The chain combines TRBV11-2 with TRBJ2-3, with 8 bases lining up with TRBD2. CDR3 length: 15 residues. Germline V CDR1 and CDR2: SGHAT, FQNNGV. Unmatched junction bases numbered 10, after V lost 5 bases and J lost 6 bases. CDR3 nucleotide sequence: TGTGCCAGCAGCGCCAGCGGGAGCTCGGCGGATACGCAGTATTTT. Its protein is CASSASGSSADTQYF.

The sample holds many counts of this clonotype. The chain has TRBV5-1 and TRBJ2-2; weak D call: TRBD2 (5 bases). CDR1 is SGHRS and CDR2 is YFSETQ in the germline V gene. Between the trimmed V and J ends, which lost 0 bases and 3 bases, there was a span of 12 bases. This CDR3 is built from 16 residues. The CDR3 is CASSLAAGHDTGELFF. DNA for the CDR3: TGCGCCAGCAGCTTGGCTGCGGGTCACGACACCGGGGAGCTGTTTTTT.

This clonotype was observed at least ten times. The chain joins TRBV5-1 to TRBJ2-5, with D maybe TRBD1 (6 bases). CDR3 length equals 15 residues. CDR1 and CDR2 (germline): SGHRS, YFSETQ. The ends were cut back, 6 bases at V and 0 bases at J, with 15 bases in the middle. The CDR3 sequence is CASTPTGDNQETQYF. CDR3 sequence (DNA): TGCGCCAGCACCCCGACAGGCGACAACCAAGAGACCCAGTACTTC.

This clonotype was picked up many times. This sequence joins TRBV2 and TRBJ2-6, with 7 nucleotides matching TRBD1. Germline V gives CDR1 SNHLY, CDR2 FYNNEI. The ends lost 6 bases at V and 4 bases at J; junction bases unmatched: 6. The CDR3 spans 15 residues. The CDR3 region is CASSQQGIGANVLTF. CDR3 DNA: TGTGCCAGCAGCCAACAGGGGATCGGGGCCAACGTCCTGACTTTC.

In this sample, this clonotype turned up a few times. The chain recombines TRBV2 with TRBJ2-4, with D perhaps matching TRBD2 (6 bases). The CDR3 spans 15 residues. V lost 8 bases and J lost 4, with 18 bases in between. The germline gives CDR1 SNHLY, CDR2 FYNNEI. In DNA, the CDR3 is TGTGCCAGCCGATGGAGGGTTGGGGCGAAAAACATTCAGTACTTC. Its protein product is CASRWRVGAKNIQYF.

The J gene is TRBJ2-2, the V gene TRBV7-9; D may be TRBD2 (6 bases). The germline CDR1 and CDR2 sequences are SEHNR and FQNEAQ (reference sequence). The V and J ends lost 3 bases and 4 bases respectively, with 21 bases between them. The CDR3 sequence is 18 residues long. The CDR3 loop reads CASSFARLYRRGTGELFF. The CDR3 bases are TGTGCCAGCAGCTTCGCCCGCCTATACAGGAGGGGCACCGGGGAGCTGTTTTTT. Drawing the rest from reference TRBV7-9 and TRBJ2-2, the complete variable domain is DTGVSQNPRHKITKRGQNVTFRCDPISEHNRLYWYRQTLGQGPEFLTYFQNEAQLEKSRLLSDRFSAERPKGSFSTLEIQRTEQGDSAMYLCASSFARLYRRGTGELFFGEGSRLTVL.

This clonotype was detected ten times or more. The chain uses TRBV6-1 and TRBJ1-2; D remains ambiguous. CDR3 size: 15 residues. CDR1 and CDR2 (germline): MNHNS, SASEGT. Trimming left V 2 bases short and J 3 bases short, with 13 bases between. The CDR3 region is CASSEQASRDYGYTF. The DNA of the CDR3 is TGTGCCAGCAGTGAACAGGCCAGTAGGGACTATGGCTACACCTTC.

The CDR3 nucleotides are TGTGCCAGCAGTACTAGCGGTACCGGGGAGCTGTTTTTT. Translation gives CASSTSGTGELFF. The chain is built from TRBV6-6 and TRBJ2-2; 8 bases are a match to TRBD2. The germline CDR1 and CDR2 sequences are MNHNY and SVGAGI (reference sequence). CDR3 length: 13 amino acids. J gave up 5 bases and V 5 bases, and 1 base lay outside the gene matches.

In this sample, this clonotype is medium-sized. The V gene is TRBV9, the J gene TRBJ2-3; weak D call: TRBD2 (6 bases). CDR3 size: 17 residues. V lost 4 bases, J lost 5 bases, and 23 bases lay in between. The germline V gene has CDR1 SGDLS and CDR2 YYNGEE. The CDR3 coding sequence is TGTGCCAGCAGCAAACAGACGGGGGACGGGACGAGAGATACGCAGTATTTT. Its protein product is CASSKQTGDGTRDTQYF. Variable domain in full (rest from reference TRBV9 and TRBJ2-3): DSGVTQTPKHLITATGQRVTLRCSPRSGDLSVYWYQQSLDQGLQFLIQYYNGEERAKGNILERFSAQQFPDLHSELNLSSLELGDSALYFCASSKQTGDGTRDTQYFGPGTRLTVL.

Judged by abundance, this clonotype is medium-sized (0.01 to 0.1%). V gene TRBV20-1 combines with J gene TRBJ2-7, with 12 bases fitting TRBD2. The CDR3 runs 16 residues. Germline V CDR1 and CDR2: DFQATT, SNEGSKA (reference sequence). J was trimmed by 6 bases and V by 5 bases; bases with no gene match: 14. The DNA for the CDR3 is TGCAGTGCTCCACGGAGCCGACTAGCGGGAGCTCTCGAGCAGTACTTC. As protein: CSAPRSRLAGALEQYF.

The rearrangement links TRBV10-3 to TRBJ2-1, with 7 bases lining up with TRBD2. The germline gives CDR1 ENHRY, CDR2 SYGVKD. The trim removed 3 bases at V and 3 bases at J, leaving 2 bases unmatched. The length of the CDR3 is 14 residues. CDR3 protein: CAISERDYYNEQFF. CDR3 DNA sequence: TGTGCCATCAGTGAACGGGACTACTACAATGAGCAGTTCTTC.

By share, this clonotype counts as medium-sized. The chain uses TRBV6-5 and TRBJ2-6; D possibly corresponds to TRBD2 (5 bases). V was trimmed by 6 bases and J by 0 bases, leaving 12 bases between them. The germline V gene encodes CDR1 MNHEY and CDR2 SVGAGI. The CDR3 extends over 16 amino acids. CDR3 nucleotide sequence: TGTGCCAGCAGCCGAGGGTCCCTCTCTGGGGCCAACGTCCTGACTTTC. Protein: CASSRGSLSGANVLTF.

This clonotype was observed many times. The chain uses TRBV19 and TRBJ2-6, with D maybe TRBD2 (6 bases). V was clipped by 0 bases and J by 0 bases, with 15 bases between them. CDR1 is LNHDA, CDR2 SQIVND, per germline (reference sequence). The CDR3 spans 19 residues. CDR3 coding DNA: TGTGCCAGTAGTATAGATCTATTGCAGGGACTCTCTGGGGCCAACGTCCTGACTTTC. It translates to CASSIDLLQGLSGANVLTF.

Ten or more counts support this clonotype. The gene calls are TRBV4-1 and TRBJ2-5; D might be TRBD1 or TRBD2, each matching 6 bases. The V end lost 0 bases, the J end lost 5 bases, and 13 bases lay between the germline ends. Germline CDR1 and CDR2: MGHRA and YSYEKL. The CDR3 covers 15 residues. In nucleotides, the CDR3 is TGCGCCAGCAGCCAAGATCCGGGGGCTTGGGAGACCCAGTACTTC. It translates to CASSQDPGAWETQYF.

Sample share makes this clonotype medium-sized. The chain couples TRBV5-1 to TRBJ2-1, with 8 nucleotides matching TRBD2. V lost 1 base, J lost 7 bases, and 4 bases stayed unmatched. Germline lookup yields CDR1 SGHRS and CDR2 YFSETQ. CDR3 size: 14 residues. CDR3 region: CASSLILAGNEQFF. CDR3 DNA: TGCGCCAGCAGCTTGATCCTAGCGGGTAATGAGCAGTTCTTC.